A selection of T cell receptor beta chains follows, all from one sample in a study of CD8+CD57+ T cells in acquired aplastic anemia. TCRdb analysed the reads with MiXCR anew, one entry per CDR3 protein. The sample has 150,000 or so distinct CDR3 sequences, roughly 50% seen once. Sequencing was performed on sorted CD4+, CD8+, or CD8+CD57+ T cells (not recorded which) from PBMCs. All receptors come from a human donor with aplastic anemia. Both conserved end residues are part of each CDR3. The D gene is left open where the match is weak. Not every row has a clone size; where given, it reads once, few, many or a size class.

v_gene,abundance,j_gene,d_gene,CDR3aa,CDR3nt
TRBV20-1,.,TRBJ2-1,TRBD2,CSASFTSGRRNEQFF,TGCAGTGCTTCTTTTACTAGCGGGCGTCGCAATGAGCAGTTCTTC
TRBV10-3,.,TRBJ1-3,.,CAISEGTSSGNTIYF,TGTGCCATCAGTGAGGGGACGAGCTCTGGAAACACCATATATTTT
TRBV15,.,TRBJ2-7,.,CAARGGTYEQYF,TGTGCCGCCAGGGGGGGCACCTACGAGCAGTACTTC
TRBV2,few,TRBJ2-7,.,CASTSPRDSYYEQYF,TGTGCCAGCACCTCACCCCGGGACTCCTACTACGAGCAGTACTTC
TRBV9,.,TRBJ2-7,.,CASSVERGGGEQYF,TGTGCCAGCAGCGTAGAGAGAGGGGGGGGCGAGCAGTACTTC
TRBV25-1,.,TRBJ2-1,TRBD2,CASSDWVAGVDNEQFF,TGTGCCAGCAGTGATTGGGTAGCGGGAGTTGACAATGAGCAGTTCTTC
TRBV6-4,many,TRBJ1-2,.,CASSDGVSYGYTF,TGTGCCAGCAGTGACGGGGTTAGCTATGGCTACACCTTC
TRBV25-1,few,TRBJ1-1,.,CASSEMNTEAFF,TGTGCCAGCAGTGAAATGAACACTGAAGCTTTCTTT
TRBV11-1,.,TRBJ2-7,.,CASSLLGPSSYEQYF,TGTGCCAGCAGCTTACTCGGGCCAAGCTCCTACGAGCAGTACTTC
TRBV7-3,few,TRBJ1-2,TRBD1,CASSSIPGQGGYGYTF,TGTGCCAGCAGCTCCATCCCGGGACAGGGAGGCTATGGCTACACCTTC
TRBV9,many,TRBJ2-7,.,CASSPRGGRESYEQYF,TGTGCCAGCAGCCCCCGCGGGGGCAGGGAATCCTACGAGCAGTACTTC
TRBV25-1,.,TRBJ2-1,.,CASSDLGSRNEQFF,TGTGCCAGCAGTGATCTAGGTTCTAGGAATGAGCAGTTCTTC
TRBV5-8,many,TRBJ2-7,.,CTSSTDTSYEQYF,TGTACCAGCAGCACGGACACCTCCTACGAGCAGTACTTC
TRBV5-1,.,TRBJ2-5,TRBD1,CASSLAGQGETQYF,TGCGCCAGCAGCTTGGCCGGACAGGGAGAGACCCAGTACTTC
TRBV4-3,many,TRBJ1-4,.,CASSLEVGAGTNEKLFF,TGCGCCAGCAGCCTAGAGGTCGGCGCGGGGACTAATGAAAAACTGTTTTTT
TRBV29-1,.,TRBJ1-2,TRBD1,CSGAGTVGGYTF,TGCAGCGGAGCCGGGACAGTTGGTGGCTACACCTTC
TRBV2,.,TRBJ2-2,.,CASSATGELFF,TGTGCCAGCAGTGCAACCGGGGAGCTGTTTTTT
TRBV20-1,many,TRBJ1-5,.,CSAREHGDSNQPQHF,TGCAGTGCTAGAGAGCACGGGGATAGCAATCAGCCCCAGCATTTT
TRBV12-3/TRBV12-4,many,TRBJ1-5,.,CASSLSMDTSQHF,TGTGCCAGCAGCTTAAGTATGGATACGTCCCAGCATTTT
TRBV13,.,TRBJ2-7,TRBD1,CASSLKGQGESEQYF,TGTGCCAGCAGCTTGAAGGGACAGGGGGAGTCCGAGCAGTACTTC
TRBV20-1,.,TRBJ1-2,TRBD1,CSAGNRGYGYTF,TGCAGTGCTGGCAACAGGGGTTATGGCTACACCTTC
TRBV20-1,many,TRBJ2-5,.,CSARKMGGQETQYF,TGCAGTGCTAGGAAGATGGGAGGCCAAGAGACCCAGTACTTC
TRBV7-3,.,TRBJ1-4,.,CASSPGRTYEKLFF,TGTGCCAGCAGCCCCGGACGGACGTATGAAAAACTGTTTTTT